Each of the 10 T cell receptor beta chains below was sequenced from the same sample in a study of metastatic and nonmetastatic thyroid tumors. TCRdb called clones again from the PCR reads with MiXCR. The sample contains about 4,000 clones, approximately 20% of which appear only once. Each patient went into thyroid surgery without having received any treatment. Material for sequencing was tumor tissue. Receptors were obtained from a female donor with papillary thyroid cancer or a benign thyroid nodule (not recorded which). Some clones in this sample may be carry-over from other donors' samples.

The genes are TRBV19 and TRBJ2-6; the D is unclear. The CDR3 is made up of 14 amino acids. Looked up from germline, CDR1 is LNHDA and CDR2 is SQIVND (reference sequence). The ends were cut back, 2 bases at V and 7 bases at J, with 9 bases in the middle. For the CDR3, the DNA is TGTGCCAGTAGTATAAGCCGGGTTGCCAACGTCCTGACTTTC. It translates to CASSISRVANVLTF.

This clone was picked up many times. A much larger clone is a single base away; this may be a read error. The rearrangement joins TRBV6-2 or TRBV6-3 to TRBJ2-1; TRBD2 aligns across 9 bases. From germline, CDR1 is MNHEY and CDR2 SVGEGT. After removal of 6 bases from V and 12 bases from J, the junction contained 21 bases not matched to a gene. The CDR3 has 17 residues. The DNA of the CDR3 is TGTGCCAGCAGCCGTCCCTATATGGCGGGAGGGCGATATGGGCAGTTCTTC. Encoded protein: CASSRPYMAGGRYGQFF.

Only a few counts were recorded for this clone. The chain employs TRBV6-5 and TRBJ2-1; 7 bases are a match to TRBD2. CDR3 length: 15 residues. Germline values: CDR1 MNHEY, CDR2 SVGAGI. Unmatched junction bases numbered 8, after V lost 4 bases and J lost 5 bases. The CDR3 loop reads CASSSQSGGDNEQFF. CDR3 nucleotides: TGTGCCAGCAGTTCTCAAAGTGGGGGGGACAATGAGCAGTTCTTC.

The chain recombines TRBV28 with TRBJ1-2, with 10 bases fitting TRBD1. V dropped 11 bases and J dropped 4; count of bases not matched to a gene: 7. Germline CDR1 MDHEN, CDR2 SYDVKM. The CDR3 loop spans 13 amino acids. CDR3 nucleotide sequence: TGTGCCGTGTGGGACAGGGGAAGCTATGGCTACACCTTC. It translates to CAVWDRGSYGYTF.

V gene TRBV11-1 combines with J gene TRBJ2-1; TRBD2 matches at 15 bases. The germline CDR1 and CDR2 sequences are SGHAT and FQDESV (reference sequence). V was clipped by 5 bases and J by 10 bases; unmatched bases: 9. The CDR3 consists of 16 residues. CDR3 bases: TGTGCCAGCAGCGCACAACGCGGACTAGCGGGAGGGGAGCAGTTCTTC. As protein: CASSAQRGLAGGEQFF.

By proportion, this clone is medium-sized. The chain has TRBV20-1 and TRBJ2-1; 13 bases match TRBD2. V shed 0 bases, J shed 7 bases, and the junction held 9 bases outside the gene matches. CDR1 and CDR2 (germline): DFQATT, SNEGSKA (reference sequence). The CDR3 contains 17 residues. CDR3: CSAREIRLAGGSNEQFF. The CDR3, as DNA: TGCAGTGCTAGAGAAATAAGACTAGCGGGAGGATCGAATGAGCAGTTCTTC.

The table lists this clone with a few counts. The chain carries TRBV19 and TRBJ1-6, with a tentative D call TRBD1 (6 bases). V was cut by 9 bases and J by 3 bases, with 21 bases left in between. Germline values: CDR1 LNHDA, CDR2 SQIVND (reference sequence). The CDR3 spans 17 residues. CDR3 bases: TGTGCCAGGCAGACCCAACGGGGGGGCCGCTATAATTCACCCCTCCACTTT. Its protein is CARQTQRGGRYNSPLHF.

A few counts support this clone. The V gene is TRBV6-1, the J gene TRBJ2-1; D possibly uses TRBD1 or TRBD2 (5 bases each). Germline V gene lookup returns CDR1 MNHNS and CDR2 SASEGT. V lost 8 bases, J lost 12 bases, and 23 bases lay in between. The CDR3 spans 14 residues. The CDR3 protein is CASAGTSARPLQFF. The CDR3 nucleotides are TGTGCCAGCGCCGGGACCTCCGCCCGCCCGCTGCAGTTCTTC.

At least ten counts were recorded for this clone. The CDR3 region has the DNA TGTGCCTCACAGGGAGGGGGGCGGACTGAAGCTTTCTTT. It codes for CASQGGGRTEAFF. The chain employs TRBV5-6 and TRBJ1-1, with a possible D match to TRBD1 (6 bases). The CDR3 totals 13 residues. V was trimmed by 10 bases and J by 5 bases, leaving 18 bases between them. CDR1 SGHDT and CDR2 YYEEEE come from the germline V gene.

The CDR3 bases are TGTGCCAGCTCACCAGACAGAAGCAATCAGCCCCAGCATTTT. Translated, it gives CASSPDRSNQPQHF. The chain couples TRBV18 to TRBJ1-5, with a tentative D call TRBD1 (5 bases). The V gene's germline CDR1 is KGHSH and CDR2 LQKENI. This CDR3 contains 14 residues. Trimming removed 2 bases from V and 1 base from J, with 6 bases in between.